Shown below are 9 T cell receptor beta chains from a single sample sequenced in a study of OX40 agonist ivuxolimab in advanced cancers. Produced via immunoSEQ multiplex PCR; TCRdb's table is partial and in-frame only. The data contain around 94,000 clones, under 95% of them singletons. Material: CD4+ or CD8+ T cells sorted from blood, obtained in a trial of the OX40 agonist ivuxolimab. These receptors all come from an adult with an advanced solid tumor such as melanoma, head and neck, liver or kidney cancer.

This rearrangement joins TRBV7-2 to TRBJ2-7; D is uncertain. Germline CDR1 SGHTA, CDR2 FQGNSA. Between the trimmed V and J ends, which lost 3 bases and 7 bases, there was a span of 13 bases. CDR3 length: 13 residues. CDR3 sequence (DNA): TGTGCCAGCAGCTTTCCAACCGTTCGGGAGCAGTACTTC. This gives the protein CASSFPTVREQYF. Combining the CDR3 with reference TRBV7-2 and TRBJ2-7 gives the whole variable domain GAGVSQSPSNKVTEKGKDVELRCDPISGHTALYWYRQSLGQGLEFLIYFQGNSAPDKSGLPSDRFSAERTGGSVSTLTIQRTQQEDSAVYLCASSFPTVREQYFGPGTRLTVT.

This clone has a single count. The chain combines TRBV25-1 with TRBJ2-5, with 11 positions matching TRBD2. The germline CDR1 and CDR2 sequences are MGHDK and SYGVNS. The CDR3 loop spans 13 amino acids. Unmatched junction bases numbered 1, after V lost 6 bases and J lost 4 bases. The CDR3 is CASSGLAGETQYF. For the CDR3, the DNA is TGTGCCAGCAGCGGACTAGCGGGAGAGACCCAGTACTTC.

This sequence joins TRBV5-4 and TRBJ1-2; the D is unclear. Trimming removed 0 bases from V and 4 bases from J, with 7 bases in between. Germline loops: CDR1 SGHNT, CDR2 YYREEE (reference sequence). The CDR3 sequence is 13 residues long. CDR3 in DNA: TGTGCCAGCAGCTTGGACGAGGTCTATGGCTACACCTTC. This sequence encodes CASSLDEVYGYTF.

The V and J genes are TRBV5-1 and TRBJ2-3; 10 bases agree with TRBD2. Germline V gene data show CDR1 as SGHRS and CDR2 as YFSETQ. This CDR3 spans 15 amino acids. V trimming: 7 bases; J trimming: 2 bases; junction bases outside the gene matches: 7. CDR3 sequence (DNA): TGCGCCAGCGGATCCACTAGCGGGACCACAGATACGCAGTATTTT. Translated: CASGSTSGTTDTQYF.

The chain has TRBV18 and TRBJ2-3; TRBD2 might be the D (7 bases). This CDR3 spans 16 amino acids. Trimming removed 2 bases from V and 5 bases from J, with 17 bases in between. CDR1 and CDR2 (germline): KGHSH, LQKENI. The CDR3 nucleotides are TGTGCCAGCTCACCAAGGACTAGAGGGGGAGGAGATACGCAGTATTTT. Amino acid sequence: CASSPRTRGGGDTQYF. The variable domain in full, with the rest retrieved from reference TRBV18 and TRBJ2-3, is NAGVMQNPRHLVRRRGQEARLRCSPMKGHSHVYWYRQLPEEGLKFMVYLQKENIIDESGMPKERFSAEFPKEGPSILRIQQVVRGDSAAYFCASSPRTRGGGDTQYFGPGTRLTVL.

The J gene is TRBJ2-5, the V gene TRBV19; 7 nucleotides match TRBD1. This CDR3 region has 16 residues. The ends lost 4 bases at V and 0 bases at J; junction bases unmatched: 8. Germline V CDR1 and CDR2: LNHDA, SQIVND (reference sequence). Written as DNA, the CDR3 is TGTGCCAGTAGTAAGTCACCGGACAGGTACCAAGAGACCCAGTACTTC. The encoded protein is CASSKSPDRYQETQYF.

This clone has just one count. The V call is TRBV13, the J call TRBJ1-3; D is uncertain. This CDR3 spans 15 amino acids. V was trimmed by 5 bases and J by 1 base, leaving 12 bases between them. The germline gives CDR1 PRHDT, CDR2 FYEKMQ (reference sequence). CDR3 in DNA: TGTGCCAGCAGCCCTCGGACTTTTTCTGGAAACACCATATATTTT. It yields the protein CASSPRTFSGNTIYF.

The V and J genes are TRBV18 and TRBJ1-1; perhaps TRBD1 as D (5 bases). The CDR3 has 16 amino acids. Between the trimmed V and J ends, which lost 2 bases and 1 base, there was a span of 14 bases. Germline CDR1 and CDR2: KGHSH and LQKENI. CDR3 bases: TGTGCCAGCTCACCAGGGAACACAGGAGGGAACACTGAAGCTTTCTTT. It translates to CASSPGNTGGNTEAFF.

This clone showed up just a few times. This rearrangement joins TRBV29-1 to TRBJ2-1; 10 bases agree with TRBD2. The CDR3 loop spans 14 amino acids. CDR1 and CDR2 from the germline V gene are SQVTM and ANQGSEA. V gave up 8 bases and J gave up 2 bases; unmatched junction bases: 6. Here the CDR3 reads CSQRLAGAYNEQFF. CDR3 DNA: TGCAGCCAGAGACTAGCGGGTGCCTACAATGAGCAGTTCTTC.